The clone carrying this T cell receptor (beta chain) showed up just a few times. Its antigen is not known. The V end lost 7 bases, the J end lost 5 bases, and 17 bases lay between the germline ends. The CDR3 contains 15 residues. Germline values: CDR1 KGHDR, CDR2 SFDVKD. These data come from a study of T-cell memory formation after mild COVID-19. Whole-study context: TCR clusters were mostly donor specific. Whole-study findings and limits: Balance between CD4 and CD8 was seen in clones contracting day 15 to 85, and a CD4+ lean was seen in later expanders.

5'RACE with constant-segment primers built TCRalpha and TCRbeta cDNA libraries with UMIs. TCRdb itself ran the 5' RACE reads through MiXCR, one entry per CDR3 protein. The repertoire includes approximately 150,000 distinct CDR3 sequences, roughly 15% of them detected once, and 14% sits in the top ten. J is TRBJ2-1 and V is TRBV24-1, with a tentative D call TRBD1 (6 bases). Input material: PBMCs or a T cell subset sorted from them (not recorded which). The receptor was isolated from an adult woman who had mild COVID-19 (a few samples of this study predate the infection). Cell type and time point are not known. CDR3 sequence reads: CATSESYRENNEQFF. Written as DNA, the CDR3 is TGTGCCACCAGCGAATCTTACAGGGAAAACAATGAGCAGTTCTTC.